This T cell receptor beta chain was recovered during a study of blood T cells in healthy people across ages. Study as a whole: Capture via template switching afforded approximately one barcoded beta molecule per two T cells.

Germline V gives CDR1 SGHTS, CDR2 YDEGEE. Trimming left V 0 bases short and J 0 bases short, with 10 bases between. The CDR3 covers 15 residues. This clonotype was counted ten times or more. It was with a sample-barcoded 5' primer and a J-beta primer mix that a second PCR of roughly 7 to 12 cycles was run. Through a template-switch adaptor with 12 random nucleotides, each cDNA molecule received a tag. MiXCR, applied by TCRdb to the 5' RACE reads, yields one record per CDR3 protein. The sample has over 1,500,000 distinct CDR3 sequences, about two fifths seen once. The sequencing input was blood. The gene calls are TRBV5-8 and TRBJ2-7, with no clear D. The receptor was isolated from a human donor in good health. CDR3 in amino acids: CASSLVGLSSYEQYF. CDR3 in DNA: TGTGCCAGCAGCTTGGTCGGCCTGAGCTCCTACGAGCAGTACTTC.